This T cell receptor (beta chain) was obtained from a study of tumor-infiltrating lymphocytes in primary liver carcinoma. Study background: All patients had surgically resected primary liver carcinoma. Patients were men and women aged 30 to 69 years. Study-wide results and limits: Tumor-adjacent and tumor-blood pairs overlapped less than tumor region pairs did.

Blood RNA was derived from unsorted whole blood, and germline DNA was extracted too. Around 4.4 milliliters of peripheral blood were collected before surgery. Remarks on this clonotype: Its specificity is unknown.

V shed 6 bases and J shed 11 bases, with 19 bases lying between them. This CDR3 region has 13 residues. The germline V gene has CDR1 GTSNPN and CDR2 SVGIG (reference sequence). From approximately 500 ng total RNA, TCR beta cDNA was generated with a primer in the constant region. For TCR beta, libraries were produced by three nested multiplex PCR rounds using slightly modified ARM-PCR. For around 10 cycles apiece, the opening two PCR rounds ran with TRBV1-TRBV30 forward primers and a C-beta reverse primer. TCRdb recomputed calls from the multiplex PCR reads with MiXCR, one row per CDR3 protein. The data contain 300,000 to 400,000 distinct CDR3 sequences, roughly two thirds of them singletons.

This receptor was obtained from a man between 40 and 49 years old with primary liver carcinoma and hepatitis B virus infection. The sequenced material came from peripheral blood. This chain joins TRBV30 and TRBJ1-4, with a possible D match to TRBD1 (6 bases). The CDR3 DNA sequence: TGTGCCTGCCCTGGGACGCCAGGGGAGAAACTGTTTTTT. As protein: CACPGTPGEKLFF.